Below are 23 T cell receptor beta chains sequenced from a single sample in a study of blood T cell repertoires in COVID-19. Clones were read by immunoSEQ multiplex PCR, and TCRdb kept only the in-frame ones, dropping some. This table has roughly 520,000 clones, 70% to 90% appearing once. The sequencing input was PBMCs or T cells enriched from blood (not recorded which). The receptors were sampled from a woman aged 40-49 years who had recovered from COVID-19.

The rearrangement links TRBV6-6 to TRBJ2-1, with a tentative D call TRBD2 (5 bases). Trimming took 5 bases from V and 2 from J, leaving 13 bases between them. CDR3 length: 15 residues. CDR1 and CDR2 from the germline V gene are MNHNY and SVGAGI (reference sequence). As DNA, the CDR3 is TGTGCCAGCAGTCCCCAGGACTCCCCCTACAATGAGCAGTTCTTC. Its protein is CASSPQDSPYNEQFF.

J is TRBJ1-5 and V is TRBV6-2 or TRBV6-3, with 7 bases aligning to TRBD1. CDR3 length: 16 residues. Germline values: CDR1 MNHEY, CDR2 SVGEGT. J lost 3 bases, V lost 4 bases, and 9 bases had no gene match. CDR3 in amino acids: CASSSRGTAPNQPQHF. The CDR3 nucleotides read TGTGCCAGCAGTTCACGTGGGACAGCCCCCAATCAGCCCCAGCATTTT.

The CDR3 nucleotides are TGTGCCAGCAGTTTTGTGGGACTAGCGTCGGGGGAGCAGTACTTC. This gives the protein CASSFVGLASGEQYF. The chain combines TRBV27 with TRBJ2-7; 10 nucleotides agree with TRBD2. V dropped 3 bases and J dropped 7; count of bases not matched to a gene: 9. This CDR3 comprises 15 residues. The germline V gene encodes CDR1 MNHEY and CDR2 SMNVEV (reference sequence).

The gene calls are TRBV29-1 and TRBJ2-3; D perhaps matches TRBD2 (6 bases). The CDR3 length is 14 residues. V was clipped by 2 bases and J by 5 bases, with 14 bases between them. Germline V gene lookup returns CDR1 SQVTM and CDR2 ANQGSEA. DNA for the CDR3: TGCAGCGTTGAACTCCCCTTGGAGGGAGATACGCAGTATTTT. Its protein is CSVELPLEGDTQYF.

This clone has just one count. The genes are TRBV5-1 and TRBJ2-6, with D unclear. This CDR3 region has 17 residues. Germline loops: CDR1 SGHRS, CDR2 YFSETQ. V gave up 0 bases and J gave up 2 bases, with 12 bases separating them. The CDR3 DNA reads TGCGCCAGCAGCTTGGAGCTGGCAGGAACTGGGGCCAACGTCCTGACTTTC. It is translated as CASSLELAGTGANVLTF.

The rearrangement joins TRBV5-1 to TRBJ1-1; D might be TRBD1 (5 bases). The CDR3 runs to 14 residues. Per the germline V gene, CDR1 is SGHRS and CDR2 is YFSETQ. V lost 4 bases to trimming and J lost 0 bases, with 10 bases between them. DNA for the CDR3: TGCGCCAGCAGCGGAACAGGAATGAACACTGAAGCTTTCTTT. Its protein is CASSGTGMNTEAFF.

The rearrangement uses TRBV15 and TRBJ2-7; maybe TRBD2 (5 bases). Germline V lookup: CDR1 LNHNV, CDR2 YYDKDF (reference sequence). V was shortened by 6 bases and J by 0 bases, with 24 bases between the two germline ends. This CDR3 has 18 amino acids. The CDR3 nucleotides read TGTGCCACCAGTCCGGGGAAGCGTGCCGTAATGAGCTCCTACGAGCAGTACTTC. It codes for CATSPGKRAVMSSYEQYF.

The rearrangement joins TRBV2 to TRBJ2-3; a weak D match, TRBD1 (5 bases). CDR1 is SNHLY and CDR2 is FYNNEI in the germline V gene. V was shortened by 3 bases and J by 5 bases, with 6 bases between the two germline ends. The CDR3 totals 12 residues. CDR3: CASSDQGDTQYF. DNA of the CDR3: TGTGCCAGCAGTGACCAGGGAGATACGCAGTATTTT.

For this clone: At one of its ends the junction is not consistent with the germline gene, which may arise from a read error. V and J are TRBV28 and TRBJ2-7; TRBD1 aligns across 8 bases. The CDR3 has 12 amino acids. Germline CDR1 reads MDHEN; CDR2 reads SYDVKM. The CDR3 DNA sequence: TGTGCCAGCAGCCGCGGACAGGGTCCCCGAACATTC. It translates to CASSRGQGPRTF.

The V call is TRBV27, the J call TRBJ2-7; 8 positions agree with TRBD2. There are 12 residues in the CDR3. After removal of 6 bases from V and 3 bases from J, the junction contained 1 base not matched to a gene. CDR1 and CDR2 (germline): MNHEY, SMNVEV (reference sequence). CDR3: CASRGLDYEQYF. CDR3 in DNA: TGTGCCAGCAGGGGACTAGACTACGAGCAGTACTTC.

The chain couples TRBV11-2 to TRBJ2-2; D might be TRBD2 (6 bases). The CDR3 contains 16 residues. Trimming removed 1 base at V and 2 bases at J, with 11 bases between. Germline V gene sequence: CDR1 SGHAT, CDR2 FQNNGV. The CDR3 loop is CASSLVGGVNTGELFF. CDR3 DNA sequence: TGTGCCAGCAGCTTAGTCGGGGGTGTCAACACCGGGGAGCTGTTTTTT. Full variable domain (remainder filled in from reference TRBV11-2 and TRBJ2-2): EAGVAQSPRYKIIEKRQSVAFWCNPISGHATLYWYQQILGQGPKLLIQFQNNGVVDDSQLPKDRFSAERLKGVDSTLKIQPAKLEDSAVYLCASSLVGGVNTGELFFGEGSRLTVL.

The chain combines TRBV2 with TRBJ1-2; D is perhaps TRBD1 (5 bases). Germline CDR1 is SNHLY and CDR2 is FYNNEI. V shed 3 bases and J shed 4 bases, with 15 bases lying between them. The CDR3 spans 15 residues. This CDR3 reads CASSDSRVGGYGYTF. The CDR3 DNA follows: TGTGCCAGCAGTGATAGCAGGGTCGGCGGCTATGGCTACACCTTC.

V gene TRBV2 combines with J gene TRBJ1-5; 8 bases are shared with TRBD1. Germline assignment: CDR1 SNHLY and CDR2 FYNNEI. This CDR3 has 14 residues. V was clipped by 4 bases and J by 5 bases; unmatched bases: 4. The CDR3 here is CASSAPTGDQPQHF. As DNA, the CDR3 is TGTGCCAGCAGTGCGCCGACAGGGGATCAGCCCCAGCATTTT.

The CDR3 spells CASSSTPQGSGNTIYF. CDR3 coding DNA: TGTGCCAGCTCATCGACCCCGCAGGGGTCTGGAAACACCATATATTTT. This chain links TRBV18 with TRBJ1-3, with D tentatively TRBD1 (6 bases). This CDR3 has 16 amino acids. Germline CDR1 and CDR2: KGHSH and LQKENI. V was cut by 5 bases and J by 1 base, with 15 bases left in between.

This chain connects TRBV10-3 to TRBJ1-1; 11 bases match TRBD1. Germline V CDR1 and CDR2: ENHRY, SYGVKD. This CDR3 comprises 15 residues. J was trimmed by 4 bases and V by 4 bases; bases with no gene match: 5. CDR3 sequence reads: CAISGGTGGFTEAFF. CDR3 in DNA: TGTGCCATCAGTGGGGGGACAGGGGGATTCACTGAAGCTTTCTTT.

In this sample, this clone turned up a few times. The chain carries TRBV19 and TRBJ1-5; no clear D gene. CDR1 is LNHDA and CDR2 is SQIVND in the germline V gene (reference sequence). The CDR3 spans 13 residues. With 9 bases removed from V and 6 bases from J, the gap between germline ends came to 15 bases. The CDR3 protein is CASLREKGQPQHF. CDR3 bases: TGTGCCAGCCTCCGGGAGAAAGGTCAGCCCCAGCATTTT. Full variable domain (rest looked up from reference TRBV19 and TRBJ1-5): DGGITQSPKYLFRKEGQNVTLSCEQNLNHDAMYWYRQDPGQGLRLIYYSQIVNDFQKGDIAEGYSVSREKKESFPLTVTSAQKNPTAFYLCASLREKGQPQHFGDGTRLSIL.

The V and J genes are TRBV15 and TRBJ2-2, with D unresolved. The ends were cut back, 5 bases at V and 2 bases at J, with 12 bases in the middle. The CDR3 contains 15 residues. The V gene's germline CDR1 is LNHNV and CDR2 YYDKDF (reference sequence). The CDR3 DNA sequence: TGTGCCACCAGCCGCGGCCTTCGTAACACCGGGGAGCTGTTTTTT. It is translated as CATSRGLRNTGELFF.

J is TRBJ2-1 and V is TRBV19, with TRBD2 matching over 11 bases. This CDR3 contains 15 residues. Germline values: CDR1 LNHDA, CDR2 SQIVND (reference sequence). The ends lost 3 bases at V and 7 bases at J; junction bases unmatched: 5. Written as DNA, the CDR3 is TGTGCCAGTAGTATTAGCGGGAGGGCCTTTAATGAGCAGTTCTTC. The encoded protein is CASSISGRAFNEQFF.

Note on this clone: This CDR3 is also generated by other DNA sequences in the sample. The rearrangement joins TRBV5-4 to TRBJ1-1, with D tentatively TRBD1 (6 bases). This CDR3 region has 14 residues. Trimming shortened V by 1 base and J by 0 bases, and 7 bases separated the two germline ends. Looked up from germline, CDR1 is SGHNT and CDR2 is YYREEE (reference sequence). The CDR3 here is CASSLTGMNTEAFF. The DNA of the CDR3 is TGTGCCAGCAGCTTGACAGGGATGAACACTGAAGCTTTCTTT.

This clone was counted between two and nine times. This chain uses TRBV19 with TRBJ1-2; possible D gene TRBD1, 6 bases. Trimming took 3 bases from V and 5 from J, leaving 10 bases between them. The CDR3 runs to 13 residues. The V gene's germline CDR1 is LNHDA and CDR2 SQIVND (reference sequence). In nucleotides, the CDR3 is TGTGCCAGTAGTATTTCAGGGGCGTATGGCTACACCTTC. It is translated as CASSISGAYGYTF.

CDR3 in amino acids: CASSPIGAARYEQYF. DNA of the CDR3: TGTGCCAGCAGCCCCATTGGAGCAGCTAGATACGAGCAGTACTTC. The chain joins TRBV6-2 or TRBV6-3 to TRBJ2-7; D not certain. V shed 6 bases and J shed 4 bases, with 19 bases lying between them. The CDR3 is made up of 15 amino acids. Germline lookup yields CDR1 MNHEY and CDR2 SVGEGT.

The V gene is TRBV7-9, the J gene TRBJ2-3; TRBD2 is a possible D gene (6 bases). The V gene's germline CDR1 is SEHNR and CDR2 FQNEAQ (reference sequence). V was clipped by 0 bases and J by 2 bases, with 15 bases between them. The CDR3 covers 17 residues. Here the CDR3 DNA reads TGTGCCAGCAGCTTAGCCCTGGGTAGCGGTGTCACAGATACGCAGTATTTT. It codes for CASSLALGSGVTDTQYF.

CDR3 in amino acids: CASSLVSGGAFGYTF. DNA for the CDR3: TGTGCCAGCAGCTTAGTTTCAGGGGGCGCGTTTGGCTACACCTTC. V and J are TRBV7-2 and TRBJ1-2, with 8 positions matching TRBD1. V lost 1 base and J lost 7; bases outside the gene matches: 8. CDR3 length equals 15 residues. Germline CDR1 SGHTA, CDR2 FQGNSA.